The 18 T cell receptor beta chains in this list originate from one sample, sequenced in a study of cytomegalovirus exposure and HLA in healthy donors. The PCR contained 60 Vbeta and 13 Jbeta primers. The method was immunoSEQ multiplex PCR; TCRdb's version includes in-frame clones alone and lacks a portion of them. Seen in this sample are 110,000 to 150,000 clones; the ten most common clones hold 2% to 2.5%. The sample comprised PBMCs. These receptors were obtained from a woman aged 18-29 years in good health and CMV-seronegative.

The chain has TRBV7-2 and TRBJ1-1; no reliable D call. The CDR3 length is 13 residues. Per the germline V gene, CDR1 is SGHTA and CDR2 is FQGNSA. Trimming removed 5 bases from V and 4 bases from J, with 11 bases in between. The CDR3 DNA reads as TGTGCCAGCAGCCCCTATTTAGTCACTGAAGCTTTCTTT. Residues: CASSPYLVTEAFF. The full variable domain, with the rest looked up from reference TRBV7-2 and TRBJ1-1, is GAGVSQSPSNKVTEKGKDVELRCDPISGHTALYWYRQSLGQGLEFLIYFQGNSAPDKSGLPSDRFSAERTGGSVSTLTIQRTQQEDSAVYLCASSPYLVTEAFFGQGTRLTVV.

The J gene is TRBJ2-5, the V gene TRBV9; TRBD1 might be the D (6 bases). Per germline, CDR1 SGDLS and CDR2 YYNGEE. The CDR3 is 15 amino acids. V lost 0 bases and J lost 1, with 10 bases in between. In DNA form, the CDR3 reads TGTGCCAGCAGCGTAGAGGGGGACACCCAAGAGACCCAGTACTTC. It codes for CASSVEGDTQETQYF.

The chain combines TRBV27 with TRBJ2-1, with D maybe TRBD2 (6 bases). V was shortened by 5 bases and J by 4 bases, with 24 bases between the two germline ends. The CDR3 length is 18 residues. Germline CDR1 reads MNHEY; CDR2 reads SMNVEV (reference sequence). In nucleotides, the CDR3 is TGTGCCAGCAGTAGGTCCGGGGGTCCCCCGGTTACTTACAATGAGCAGTTCTTC. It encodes CASSRSGGPPVTYNEQFF.

The CDR3, as DNA: TGTGCCAGCAGTTCTCTAGCAAAGGGCAATGAGCAGTTCTTC. Translation gives CASSSLAKGNEQFF. The gene calls are TRBV6-5 and TRBJ2-1; maybe TRBD2 (5 bases). CDR1 MNHEY and CDR2 SVGAGI come from the germline V gene. This CDR3 is built from 14 residues. Trimming pared 4 bases from V and 6 bases from J, leaving 13 bases between.

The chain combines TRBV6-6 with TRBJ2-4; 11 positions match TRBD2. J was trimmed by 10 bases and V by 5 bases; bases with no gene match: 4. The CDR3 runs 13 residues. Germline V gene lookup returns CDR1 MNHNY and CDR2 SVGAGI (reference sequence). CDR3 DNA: TGTGCCAGCAGTCCCTCTAGCGGGGGGATTCAGTACTTC. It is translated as CASSPSSGGIQYF.

The CDR3 reads CASSLELAGVYEQYF. The CDR3, as DNA: TGTGCCAGCAGCTTAGAACTAGCGGGAGTATACGAGCAGTACTTC. The gene calls are TRBV7-9 and TRBJ2-5; 11 nucleotides line up with TRBD2. The J call may be in error: the DNA end matches TRBJ2-7 better. The germline gives CDR1 SEHNR, CDR2 FQNEAQ (reference sequence). CDR3 length: 15 residues.

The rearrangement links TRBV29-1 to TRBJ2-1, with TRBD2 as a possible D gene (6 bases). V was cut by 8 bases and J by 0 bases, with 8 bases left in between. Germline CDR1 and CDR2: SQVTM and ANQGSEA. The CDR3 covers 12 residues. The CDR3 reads CSRGSSYNEQFF. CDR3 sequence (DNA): TGCAGCCGGGGGAGCTCCTACAATGAGCAGTTCTTC.

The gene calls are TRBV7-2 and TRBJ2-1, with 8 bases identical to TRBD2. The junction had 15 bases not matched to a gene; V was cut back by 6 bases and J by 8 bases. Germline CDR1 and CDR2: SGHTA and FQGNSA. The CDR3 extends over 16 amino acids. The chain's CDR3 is CASRPGGTSKVHEQFF. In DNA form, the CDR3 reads TGTGCCAGCAGGCCAGGAGGGACTAGTAAGGTCCATGAGCAGTTCTTC.

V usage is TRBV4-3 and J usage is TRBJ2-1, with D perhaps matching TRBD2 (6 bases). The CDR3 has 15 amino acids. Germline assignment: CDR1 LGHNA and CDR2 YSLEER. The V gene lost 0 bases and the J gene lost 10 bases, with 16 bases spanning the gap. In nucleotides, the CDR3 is TGCGCCAGCAGCCAAGACCGGGACTCATCAAGAGAGCAGTTCTTC. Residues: CASSQDRDSSREQFF.

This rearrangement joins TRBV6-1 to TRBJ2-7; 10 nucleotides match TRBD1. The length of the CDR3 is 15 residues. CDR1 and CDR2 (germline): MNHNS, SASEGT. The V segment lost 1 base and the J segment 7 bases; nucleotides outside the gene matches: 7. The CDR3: CASSEVRQGAGEQYF. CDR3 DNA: TGTGCCAGCAGTGAAGTCCGACAGGGGGCCGGGGAGCAGTACTTC.

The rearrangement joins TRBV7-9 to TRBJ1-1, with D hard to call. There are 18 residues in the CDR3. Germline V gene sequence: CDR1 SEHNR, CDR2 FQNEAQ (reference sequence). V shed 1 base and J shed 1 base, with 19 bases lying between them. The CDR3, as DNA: TGTGCCAGCAGCTTAGAGGAAAGGCCCCCAGGCTCGAACACTGAAGCTTTCTTT. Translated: CASSLEERPPGSNTEAFF.

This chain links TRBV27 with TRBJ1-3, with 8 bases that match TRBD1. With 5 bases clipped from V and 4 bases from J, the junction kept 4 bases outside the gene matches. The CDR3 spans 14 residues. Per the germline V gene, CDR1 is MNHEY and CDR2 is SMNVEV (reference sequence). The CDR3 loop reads CASSPGQGGNTIYF. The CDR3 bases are TGTGCCAGCAGTCCAGGACAGGGCGGAAACACCATATATTTT.

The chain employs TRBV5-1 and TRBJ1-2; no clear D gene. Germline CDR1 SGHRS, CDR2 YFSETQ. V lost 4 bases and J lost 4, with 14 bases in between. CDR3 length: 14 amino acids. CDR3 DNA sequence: TGCGCCAGCAGCGAACCGGGAGATAGCTATGGCTACACCTTC. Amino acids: CASSEPGDSYGYTF.

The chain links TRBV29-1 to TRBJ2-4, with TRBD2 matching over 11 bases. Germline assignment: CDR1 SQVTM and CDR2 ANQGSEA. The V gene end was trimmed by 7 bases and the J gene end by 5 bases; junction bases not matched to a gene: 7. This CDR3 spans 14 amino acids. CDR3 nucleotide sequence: TGCAGCGCAGGTGGTAGCGGGGGGGAAAACATTCAGTACTTC. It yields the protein CSAGGSGGENIQYF.

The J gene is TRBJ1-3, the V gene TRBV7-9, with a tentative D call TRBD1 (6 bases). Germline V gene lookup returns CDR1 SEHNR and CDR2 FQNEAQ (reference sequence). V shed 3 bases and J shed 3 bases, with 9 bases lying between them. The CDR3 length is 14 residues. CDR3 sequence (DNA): TGTGCCAGCAGCTTTACAGGGATTGGAAACACCATATATTTT. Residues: CASSFTGIGNTIYF.

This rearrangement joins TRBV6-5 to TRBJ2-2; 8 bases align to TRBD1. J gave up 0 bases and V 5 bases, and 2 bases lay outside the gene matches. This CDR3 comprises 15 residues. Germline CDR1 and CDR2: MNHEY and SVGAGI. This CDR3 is CASSRTGTNTGELFF. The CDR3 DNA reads TGTGCCAGCAGTCGGACAGGGACGAACACCGGGGAGCTGTTTTTT.

The CDR3 reads CASSWREGEETQYF. CDR3 in DNA: TGTGCCAGCAGCTGGCGGGAGGGGGAGGAGACCCAGTACTTC. The chain recombines TRBV5-6 with TRBJ2-5; 9 bases fit TRBD2. CDR3 length: 14 amino acids. V lost 3 bases to trimming and J lost 5 bases; unmatched junction nucleotides: 5. CDR1 SGHDT and CDR2 YYEEEE come from the germline V gene.

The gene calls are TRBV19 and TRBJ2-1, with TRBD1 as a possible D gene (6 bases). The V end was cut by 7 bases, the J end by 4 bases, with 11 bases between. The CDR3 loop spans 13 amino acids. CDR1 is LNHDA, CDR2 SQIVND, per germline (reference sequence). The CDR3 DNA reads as TGTGCCAGTACCCCGGGACATTACAATGAGCAGTTCTTC. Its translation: CASTPGHYNEQFF.